The 6 T cell receptor beta chains below were found in one sample sequenced in a study of blood T cell repertoires in COVID-19. The data were produced by immunoSEQ multiplex PCR, yet TCRdb's version contains in-frame clones alone and is incomplete. The table has tens of thousands of clones, about nine tenths seen once. Material: peripheral blood. The receptors originated from a man between 65 and 85 years old with acute or convalescent COVID-19.

This clone was recorded once. This chain links TRBV5-1 with TRBJ2-5, with D perhaps TRBD2 (7 bases). V lost 2 bases and J 3 bases, leaving 11 bases between the germline ends. Germline lookup yields CDR1 SGHRS and CDR2 YFSETQ. This CDR3 has 14 residues. CDR3 loop: CASSLGGGKETQYF. CDR3 nucleotides: TGCGCCAGCAGCTTAGGGGGAGGGAAAGAGACCCAGTACTTC.

J is TRBJ2-7 and V is TRBV19; 10 nucleotides align to TRBD1. From germline, CDR1 is LNHDA and CDR2 SQIVND (reference sequence). Unmatched junction bases numbered 3, after V lost 7 bases and J lost 3 bases. This CDR3 is 13 amino acids long. Here the CDR3 reads CASTRTGGYEQYF. CDR3 sequence (DNA): TGTGCCAGTACCAGGACAGGGGGCTACGAGCAGTACTTC.

This chain links TRBV19 with TRBJ1-4; possibly TRBD1 for D (6 bases). The CDR3 runs to 22 residues. Trimming removed 4 bases at V and 0 bases at J, with 30 bases between. CDR1 and CDR2 from the germline V gene are LNHDA and SQIVND (reference sequence). CDR3 bases: TGTGCCAGTAGTAATGGTCATCTAGGGGGACAAGGGGAATTTGCAACTAATGAAAAACTGTTTTTT. Translated: CASSNGHLGGQGEFATNEKLFF. Variable domain in full (rest from reference TRBV19 and TRBJ1-4): DGGITQSPKYLFRKEGQNVTLSCEQNLNHDAMYWYRQDPGQGLRLIYYSQIVNDFQKGDIAEGYSVSREKKESFPLTVTSAQKNPTAFYLCASSNGHLGGQGEFATNEKLFFGSGTQLSVL.

J is TRBJ1-1 and V is TRBV6-2 or TRBV6-3, with 7 bases that match TRBD1. The length of the CDR3 is 13 residues. Germline lookup yields CDR1 MNHEY and CDR2 SVGEGT. V trimming: 2 bases; J trimming: 8 bases; junction bases outside the gene matches: 5. For the CDR3, the DNA is TGTGCCAGCAGTTACCGTGTACAGGGGGAAGCTTTCTTT. As protein: CASSYRVQGEAFF.

V and J are TRBV6-2 or TRBV6-3 and TRBJ1-2; no firm D call. CDR1 and CDR2 (germline): MNHEY, SVGEGT. The ends were cut back, 1 base at V and 8 bases at J, with 17 bases in the middle. The CDR3 has 15 amino acids. The CDR3 nucleotides are TGTGCCAGCAGTTACTGGATACGAGACAACGAGGGCTACACCTTC. Amino acids: CASSYWIRDNEGYTF.

This clone was observed once. The rearrangement links TRBV7-3 to TRBJ1-2; 10 bases are shared with TRBD1. V shed 5 bases, J shed 13 bases, and the junction held 10 bases outside the gene matches. This CDR3 is built from 13 residues. Germline-derived CDR1 and CDR2 are SGHTA and FQGTGA. The DNA of the CDR3 is TGTGCCAGCAGCCTACCCCAGGGACAGGGGTTCACCTTC. Its protein product is CASSLPQGQGFTF.